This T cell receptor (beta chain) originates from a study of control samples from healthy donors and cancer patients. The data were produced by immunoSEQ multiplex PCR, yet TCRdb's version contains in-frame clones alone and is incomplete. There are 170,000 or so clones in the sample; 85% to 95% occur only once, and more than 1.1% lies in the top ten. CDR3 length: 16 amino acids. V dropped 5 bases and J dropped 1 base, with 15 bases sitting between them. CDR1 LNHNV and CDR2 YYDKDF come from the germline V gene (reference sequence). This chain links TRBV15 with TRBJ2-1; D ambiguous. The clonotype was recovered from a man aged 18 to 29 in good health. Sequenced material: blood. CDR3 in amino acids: CATSPTAYGSYNEQFF. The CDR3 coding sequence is TGTGCCACCAGCCCTACGGCATATGGGTCCTACAATGAGCAGTTCTTC.